This record looks at one T cell receptor beta chain sequence and its context. This record belongs to a study of blood T cell repertoires in COVID-19. Turning to the study itself: From T cells, B-cell-depleted T cells, or PBMCs came the material, which was cDNA or gDNA.

Authors' processing steps: Amplification from reference gene primers served as the basis for estimated nucleated cell counts. Using immunoSEQ multiplex PCR, the repertoire was profiled, and TCRdb retains in-frame clones only, with some absent. V and J calls and clone size follow that table, whereas D and trimming were derived from the DNA. The sample shows 240,000 or so clones, around 89% of them seen only once. Losses at the gene ends were 6 bases for V and 0 bases for J; bases not matched to a gene: 4. Germline CDR1 MNHEY, CDR2 SMNVEV (reference sequence). This CDR3 is built from 14 residues. The genes are TRBV27 and TRBJ2-7, with 8 bases identical to TRBD2. This clonotype was obtained from a woman aged 35 to 49 who had recovered from COVID-19. Source material: peripheral blood. The CDR3, as DNA: TGTGCCAGCAGCCAGACTAGCGTCTCCTACGAGCAGTACTTC. Its protein product is CASSQTSVSYEQYF.